This TCR beta chain is from a study of T cell responses to AZD1222 COVID-19 vaccine. This clone turned up a few times. Its antigen is not identified. Libraries were prepared by immunoSEQ multiplex PCR; TCRdb keeps only in-frame clonotypes and omits some of them. The sample yields 150,000 or so clones, around nine tenths seen once. The junction had 8 bases not matched to a gene; V was cut back by 6 bases and J by 0 bases. CDR1 and CDR2 from the germline V gene are MNHEY and SMNVEV (reference sequence). The CDR3 is made up of 17 amino acids. Study results and caveats: Two AZD1222 doses significantly raised spike-specific TCR breadth and depth over controls. Recipients of AZD1222 seropositive at baseline numbered only five or six.

The J gene is TRBJ1-3, the V gene TRBV27; TRBD1 matches at 10 bases. The TCR originated in an adult in good health. The source was peripheral blood, collected on day 0 of AZD1222 vaccination. CDR3 sequence reads: CASRRGTGATSGNTIYF. Written as DNA, the CDR3 is TGTGCCAGCAGGCGTGGGACAGGGGCAACCTCTGGAAACACCATATATTTT.